What follows is one T cell receptor (beta chain) and its context. No antigen is known for it. The input lacks base qualities; no much larger clone sits a single base away. The data originate from a study of tumor and adjacent non-tumor tissue in lung cancer (dated by TCRdb to 2017 to 2018). Study-wide context: Of the cohort, 12 patients had adenocarcinoma, 2 had squamous cell carcinoma and 1 had small cell lung cancer. The 15 enrolled patients, of whom approximately 10 were men and 5 were women, were aged roughly 30 to 76 years and were diagnosed with TNM stage I to III disease. Sequencing generated a total of some 130 million productive TCRbeta reads, averaging approximately 4 million reads per sample. Bulk TCRbeta repertoires were compared between lung tumor tissue and matched distant non-tumor lung tissue obtained from 15 lung cancer patients. TCRbeta CDR3 sequencing was performed on a few dozen paired specimens, with one tumor sample and one normal lung sample collected per patient. On the study overall, not on this receptor specifically: Peripheral blood was not sequenced, so blood TCRbeta repertoires were not examined in the lung cancer patients of the study. In normal lung, the top 100 clones accounted for a significantly larger cumulative share of the repertoire than in tumor tissue. The sequencing platform is not named in the methods, and unique molecular identifiers are not mentioned. Younger patients had significantly higher TCR diversity, and higher tumor TCR diversity was associated with shorter overall and disease-free survival. Tumor tissue showed significantly greater TCR diversity (inverse Simpson) than normal lung tissue (about 400 vs 180, P = 0.0075, Mann-Whitney U test). The cohort had only about 14 patients, and the authors noted that larger samples and more detailed clinical data are needed.

The library was obtained by multiplex PCR. Sequencer: Illumina HiSeq 2500. TCRbeta libraries were built by three rounds of nested PCR using primers (Table S4), following protocols modified from ARM-PCR. PCR products of 200-500 bp were gel-excised and purified with the QIAquick gel extraction kit before sequencing. On the authors' methods: Reads were cleaned using Trimmomatic, were merged into complete CDR3 sequences using FLASH, and were assigned to V(D)J germline segments using MiTCR. VDJtools was used to compute clonal diversity as the inverse Simpson's index. A read counted as productive if the sequence was in-frame and lacked a premature stop codon. Using fastp trimming at Q25 and MiXCR clonotype assembly, TCRdb reanalyzed the public sequencing data and kept in-frame beta chains. Rows are combined by CDR3 protein, so each entry shows the most common genes and DNA. V and J calls and clone size were set by TCRdb, not the authors. The table for this sample lists under 250,000 distinct CDR3 sequences; about 76% of them were counted only once. The top ten clones comprise around 25% of the sample.

The CDR3 sequence holds 13 residues, the cysteine and phenylalanine included. This entry keeps only the CDR3 DNA: 39 bases, framed from base 1. The germline V gene provides CDR1 MNHEY and CDR2 SVGAGI. Bulk unsorted tissue served as the source for RNA extraction, and RNA quality was assessed using a NanoDrop ND-1000 and an Agilent 2100. Donors were newly diagnosed lung cancer patients admitted for thoracic surgery in China between August and November 2014, without prior chemotherapy. The study excluded patients who had received radiotherapy or chemotherapy before or who had another cancer at the same time. Pieces of surgical tissue measuring about 1-2.1 cm3 were kept in RNAlater solution and held at -80 degrees C until needed.

This TCR was sampled from a man in his sixties with non-small cell lung cancer. Recombination joined TRBV6-5 with TRBJ2-5, with the D gene not clear enough to name. Sequenced sample: lung tumor tissue. The bases read TGTGTCAGTCGTGGGCTCTCCCAAGAGACCCAGTACTTC. Its protein product is CVSRGLSQETQYF.